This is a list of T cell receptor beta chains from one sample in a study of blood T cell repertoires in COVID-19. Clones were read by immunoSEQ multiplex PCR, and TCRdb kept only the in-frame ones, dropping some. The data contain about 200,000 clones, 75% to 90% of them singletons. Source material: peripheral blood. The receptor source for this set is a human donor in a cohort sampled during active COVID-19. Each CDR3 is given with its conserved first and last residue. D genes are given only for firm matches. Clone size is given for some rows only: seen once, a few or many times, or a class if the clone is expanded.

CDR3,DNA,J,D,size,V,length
CASSQRTAFSYNEQFF,TGTGCCAGCAGCCAGAGGACAGCCTTCTCCTACAATGAGCAGTTCTTC,TRBJ2-1,NA,NA,TRBV14,16
CASSFIYGYTF,TGTGCCAGCAGTTTTATCTATGGCTACACCTTC,TRBJ1-2,NA,NA,TRBV12-3/TRBV12-4,11
CASSLEQGAGEQYF,TGTGCCAGCAGCTTAGAACAGGGGGCCGGCGAGCAGTACTTC,TRBJ2-7,TRBD1,few,TRBV7-2,14
CASSHPGDTQYF,TGTGCCAGCAGCCACCCCGGAGATACGCAGTATTTT,TRBJ2-3,NA,few,TRBV7-6,12
CASSHGGLLKATNEKLFF,TGTGCCAGCAGCCATGGGGGACTGCTAAAAGCAACTAATGAAAAACTGTTTTTT,TRBJ1-4,NA,NA,TRBV5-4,18
CASSSQGSNTEAFF,TGTGCCAGCAGCTCACAGGGCTCGAACACTGAAGCTTTCTTT,TRBJ1-1,NA,once,TRBV7-9,14
CASSFPDYPNYGYTF,TGTGCCAGCAGTTTCCCTGACTACCCTAACTATGGCTACACCTTC,TRBJ1-2,NA,NA,TRBV28,15
CASSPASHTEAFF,TGTGCCAGCAGCCCTGCTAGCCACACTGAAGCTTTCTTT,TRBJ1-1,NA,NA,TRBV7-3,13
CASSLSTSGLGEQYF,TGTGCCAGCAGCCTCTCGACTAGTGGGTTGGGCGAGCAGTACTTC,TRBJ2-7,NA,NA,TRBV3-1/TRBV3-2,15
CARGEGGDTQYF,TGTGCCAGAGGTGAGGGCGGAGATACGCAGTATTTT,TRBJ2-3,NA,NA,TRBV21-1,12
CASMTSGSYRAEQYF,TGTGCCAGCATGACTAGCGGGAGTTATAGGGCCGAGCAGTACTTC,TRBJ2-7,TRBD2,NA,TRBV28,15